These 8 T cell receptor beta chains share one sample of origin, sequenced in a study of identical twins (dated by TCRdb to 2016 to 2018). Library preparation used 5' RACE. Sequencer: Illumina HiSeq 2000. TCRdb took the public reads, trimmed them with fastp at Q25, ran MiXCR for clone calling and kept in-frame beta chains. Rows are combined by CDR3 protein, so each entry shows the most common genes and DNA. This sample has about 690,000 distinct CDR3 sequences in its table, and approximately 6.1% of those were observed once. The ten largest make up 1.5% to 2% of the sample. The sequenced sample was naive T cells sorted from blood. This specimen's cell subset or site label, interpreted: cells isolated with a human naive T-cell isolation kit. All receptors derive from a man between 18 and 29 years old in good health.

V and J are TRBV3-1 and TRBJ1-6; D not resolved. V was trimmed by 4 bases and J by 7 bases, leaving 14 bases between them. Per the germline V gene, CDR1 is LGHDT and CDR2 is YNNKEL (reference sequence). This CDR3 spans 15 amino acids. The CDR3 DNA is TGTGCCAGCAGCCCAGTTTACGGTGTCAATTCACCCCTCCACTTT. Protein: CASSPVYGVNSPLHF.

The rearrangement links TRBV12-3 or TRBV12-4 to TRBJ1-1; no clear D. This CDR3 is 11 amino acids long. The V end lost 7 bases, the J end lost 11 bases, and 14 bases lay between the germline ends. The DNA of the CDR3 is TGTGCCAGCACCAACTCAAGGGATGCTTTCTTT. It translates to CASTNSRDAFF.

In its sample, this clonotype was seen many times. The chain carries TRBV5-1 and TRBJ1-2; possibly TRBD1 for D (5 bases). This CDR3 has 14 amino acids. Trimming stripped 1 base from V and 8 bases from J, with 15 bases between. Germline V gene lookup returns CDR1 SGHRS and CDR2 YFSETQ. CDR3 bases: TGCGCCAGCAGCTTGAACGACTGGGACGGAGGCTACACCTTC. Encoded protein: CASSLNDWDGGYTF.

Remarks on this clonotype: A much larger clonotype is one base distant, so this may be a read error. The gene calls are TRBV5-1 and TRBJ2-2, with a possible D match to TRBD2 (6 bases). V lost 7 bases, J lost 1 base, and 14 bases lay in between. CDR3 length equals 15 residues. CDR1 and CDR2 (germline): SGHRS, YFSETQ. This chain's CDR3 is CASGKGLLNTGELFF. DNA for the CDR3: TGCGCCAGCGGCAAGGGACTGCTGAACACCGGGGAGCTGTTTTTT. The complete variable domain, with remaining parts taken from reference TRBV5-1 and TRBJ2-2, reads KAGVTQTPRYLIKTRGQQVTLSCSPISGHRSVSWYQQTPGQGLQFLFEYFSETQRNKGNFPGRFSGRQFSNSRSEMNVSTLELGDSALYLCASGKGLLNTGELFFGEGSRLTVL.

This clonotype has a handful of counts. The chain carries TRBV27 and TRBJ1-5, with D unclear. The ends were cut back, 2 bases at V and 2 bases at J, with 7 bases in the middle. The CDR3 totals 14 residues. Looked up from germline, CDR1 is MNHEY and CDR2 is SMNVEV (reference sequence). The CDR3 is CASSLRARNQPQHF. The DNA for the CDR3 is TGTGCCAGCAGTTTACGGGCCCGCAATCAGCCCCAGCATTTT.

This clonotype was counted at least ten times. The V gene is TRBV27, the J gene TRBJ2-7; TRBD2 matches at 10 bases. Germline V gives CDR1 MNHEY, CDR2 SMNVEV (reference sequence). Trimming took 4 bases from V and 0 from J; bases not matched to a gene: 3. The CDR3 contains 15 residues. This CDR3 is CASSSGLAVSYEQYF. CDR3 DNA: TGTGCCAGCAGTTCTGGACTAGCGGTCTCCTACGAGCAGTACTTC.

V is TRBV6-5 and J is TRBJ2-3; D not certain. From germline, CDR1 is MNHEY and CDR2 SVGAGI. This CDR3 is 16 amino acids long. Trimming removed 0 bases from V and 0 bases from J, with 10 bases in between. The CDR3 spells CASSYSGPQSTDTQYF. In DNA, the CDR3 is TGTGCCAGCAGTTACTCAGGGCCGCAAAGCACAGATACGCAGTATTTT.

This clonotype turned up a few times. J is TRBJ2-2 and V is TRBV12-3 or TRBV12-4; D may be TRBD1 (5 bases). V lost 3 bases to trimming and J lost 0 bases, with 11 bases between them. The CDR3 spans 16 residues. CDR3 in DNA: TGTGCCAGCAGTTTGTCTCGCAGGGCGAACACCGGGGAGCTGTTTTTT. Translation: CASSLSRRANTGELFF.